This T cell receptor beta chain was sequenced in a study of technical replicates of blood from a handful of donors. CDR3 length equals 15 residues. CDR1 is SGHVS, CDR2 FNYEAQ, per germline. Trimming took off 1 base at V and 4 bases at J, with 13 bases between the two ends. The table came from immunoSEQ multiplex PCR; TCRdb's copy has only in-frame clones and leaves some out. The sample includes around 54,000 clones, about 96% of them seen just once. Sequenced sample: T cells isolated from PBMCs. V and J are TRBV7-6 and TRBJ1-1; TRBD1 might be the D (5 bases). This receptor was obtained from a human donor in good health. DNA of the CDR3: TGTGCCAGCAGCTTAGGAGCGGAGGGGAGCACTGAAGCTTTCTTT. Its protein is CASSLGAEGSTEAFF.